This record looks at one T cell receptor (beta chain) sequence and its context. What it binds is unknown. There are 16 residues in the CDR3. Germline V gene lookup returns CDR1 SGHTA and CDR2 FQGNSA. V lost 5 bases and J lost 7, with 23 bases in between. The ViraFEST assay expanded antigen-specific CD4+ T cells with viral peptide pools before sequencing. Following 10 days of culture, CD4+ T cells were isolated. Previously uninfected by SARS-CoV-2, the vaccine recipients also showed negative nucleocapsid antibodies. Every well housed approximately 2.2 million PBMC, which grew in culture alongside 10 IU/ml IL-2 and about 10 ug/ml peptides. The data were obtained in a study of vaccination effects on CD4 cells after COVID-19. Sequencing used immunoSEQ multiplex PCR; TCRdb keeps in-frame clones, though not all of them. The repertoire holds 40,000 to 45,000 clones, 77% seen once, with 2.5% to 3% in the top ten.

Findings and caveats of the study: In vaccinees who were healthy, merely 1 out of 255 vaccine-induced clones cross-reacted with common cold coronaviruses.

Material: CD4+ T cells from PBMCs cultured with HCoV-NL63 spike peptides, obtained before COVID-19 vaccination. The V gene is TRBV7-2, the J gene TRBJ2-5; D could derive from TRBD1 or TRBD2 (5 bases each). The receptor comes from a human donor who received a COVID-19 vaccine. CDR3 residues: CASSIVSGKPAGTQYF. The CDR3 nucleotides read TGTGCCAGCAGCATTGTCTCAGGGAAGCCGGCGGGGACCCAGTACTTC.